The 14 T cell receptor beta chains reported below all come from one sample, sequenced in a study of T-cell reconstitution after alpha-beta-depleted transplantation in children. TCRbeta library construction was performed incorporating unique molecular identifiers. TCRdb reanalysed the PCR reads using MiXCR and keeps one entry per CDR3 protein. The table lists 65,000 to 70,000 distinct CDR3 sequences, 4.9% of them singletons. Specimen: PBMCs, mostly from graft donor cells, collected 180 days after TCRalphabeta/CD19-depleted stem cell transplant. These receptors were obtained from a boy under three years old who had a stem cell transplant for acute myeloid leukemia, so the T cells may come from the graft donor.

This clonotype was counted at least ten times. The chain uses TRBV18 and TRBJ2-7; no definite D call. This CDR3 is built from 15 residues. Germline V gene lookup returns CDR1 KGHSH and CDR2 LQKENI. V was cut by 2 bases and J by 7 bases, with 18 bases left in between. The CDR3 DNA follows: TGTGCCAGCTCACCAGAAGTAAATCTCCTTCGGGAGCAGTACGTC. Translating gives CASSPEVNLLREQYV.

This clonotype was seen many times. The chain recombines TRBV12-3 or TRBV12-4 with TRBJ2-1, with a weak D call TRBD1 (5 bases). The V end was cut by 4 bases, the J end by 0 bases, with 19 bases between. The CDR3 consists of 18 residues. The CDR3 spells CASSSRWGSLPSYNEQFF. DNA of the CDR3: TGTGCCAGCAGTTCTAGGTGGGGCAGTCTCCCCTCCTACAATGAGCAGTTCTTC.

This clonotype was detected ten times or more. The CDR3 sequence: CASSQRASPDYGYTF. CDR3 coding DNA: TGCGCCAGCAGCCAGCGGGCCAGCCCGGACTATGGCTACACCTTC. The J gene is TRBJ1-2, the V gene TRBV4-1, with D hard to call. The V gene lost 3 bases and the J gene lost 3 bases, with 14 bases spanning the gap. Germline values: CDR1 MGHRA, CDR2 YSYEKL. The CDR3 consists of 15 residues.

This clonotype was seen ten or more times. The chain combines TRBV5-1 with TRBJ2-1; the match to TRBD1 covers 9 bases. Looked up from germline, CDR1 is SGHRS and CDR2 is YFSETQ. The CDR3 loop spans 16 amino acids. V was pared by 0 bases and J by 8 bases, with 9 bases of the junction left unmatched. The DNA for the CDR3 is TGCGCCAGCAGCTTGGATTGGACAGGGGCTTTCGATGAGCAGTTCTTC. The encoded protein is CASSLDWTGAFDEQFF.

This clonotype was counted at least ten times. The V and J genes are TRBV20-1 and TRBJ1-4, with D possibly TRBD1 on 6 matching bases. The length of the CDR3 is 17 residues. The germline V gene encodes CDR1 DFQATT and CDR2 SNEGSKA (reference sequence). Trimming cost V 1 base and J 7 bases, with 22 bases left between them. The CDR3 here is CSARAGRGQPGSEKLFF. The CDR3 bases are TGCAGTGCTAGAGCGGGCAGGGGCCAACCCGGGAGTGAAAAACTGTTTTTT.

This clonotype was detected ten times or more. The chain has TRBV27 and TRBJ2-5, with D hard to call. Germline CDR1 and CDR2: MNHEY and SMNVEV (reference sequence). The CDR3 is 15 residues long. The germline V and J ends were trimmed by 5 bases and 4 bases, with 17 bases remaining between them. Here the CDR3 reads CASSPTLGNGETQYF. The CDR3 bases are TGTGCCAGCAGTCCAACCCTAGGGAATGGAGAGACCCAGTACTTC.

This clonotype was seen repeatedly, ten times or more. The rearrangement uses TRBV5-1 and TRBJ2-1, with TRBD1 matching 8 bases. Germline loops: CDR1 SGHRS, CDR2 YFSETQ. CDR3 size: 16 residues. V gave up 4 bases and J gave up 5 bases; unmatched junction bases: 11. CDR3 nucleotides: TGCGCCAGCAGCCAACAGGGGGAATTTGGTCACAATGAGCAGTTCTTC. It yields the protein CASSQQGEFGHNEQFF.

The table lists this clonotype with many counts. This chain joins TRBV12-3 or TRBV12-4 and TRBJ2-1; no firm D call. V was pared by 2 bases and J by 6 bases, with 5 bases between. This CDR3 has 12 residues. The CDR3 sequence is CASSLWSNEQFF. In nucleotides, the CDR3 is TGTGCCAGCAGTTTATGGAGCAATGAGCAGTTCTTC.

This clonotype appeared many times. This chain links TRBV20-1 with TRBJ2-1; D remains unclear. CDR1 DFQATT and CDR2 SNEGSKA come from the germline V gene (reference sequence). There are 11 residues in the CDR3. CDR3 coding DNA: TGCAGCGGCCGACGCAACAATGAGCAGTTCTTC. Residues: CSGRRNNEQFF.

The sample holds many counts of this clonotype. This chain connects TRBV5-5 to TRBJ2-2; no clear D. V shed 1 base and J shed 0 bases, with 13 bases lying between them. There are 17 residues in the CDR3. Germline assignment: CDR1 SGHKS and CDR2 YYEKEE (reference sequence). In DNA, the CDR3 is TGTGCCAGCAGCTTGTCGGTTAGCAGCGCGAACACCGGGGAGCTGTTTTTT. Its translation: CASSLSVSSANTGELFF.

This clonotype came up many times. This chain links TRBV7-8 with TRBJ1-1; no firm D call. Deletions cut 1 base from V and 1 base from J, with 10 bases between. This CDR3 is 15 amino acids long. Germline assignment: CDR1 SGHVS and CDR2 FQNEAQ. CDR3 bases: TGTGCCAGCAGCTTAGGAGGCCCCGGGAACACTGAAGCTTTCTTT. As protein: CASSLGGPGNTEAFF.

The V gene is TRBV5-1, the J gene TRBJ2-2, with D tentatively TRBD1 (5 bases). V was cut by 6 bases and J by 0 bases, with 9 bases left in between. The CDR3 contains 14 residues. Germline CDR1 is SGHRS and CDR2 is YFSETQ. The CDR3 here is CASTGHANTGELFF. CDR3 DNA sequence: TGCGCCAGCACTGGACATGCGAACACCGGGGAGCTGTTTTTT. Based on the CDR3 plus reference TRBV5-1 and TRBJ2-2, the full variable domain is KAGVTQTPRYLIKTRGQQVTLSCSPISGHRSVSWYQQTPGQGLQFLFEYFSETQRNKGNFPGRFSGRQFSNSRSEMNVSTLELGDSALYLCASTGHANTGELFFGEGSRLTVL.

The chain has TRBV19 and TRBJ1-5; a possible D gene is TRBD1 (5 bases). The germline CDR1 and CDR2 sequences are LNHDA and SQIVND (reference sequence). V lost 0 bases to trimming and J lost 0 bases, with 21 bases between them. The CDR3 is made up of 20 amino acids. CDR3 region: CASSIEWTRAQDHSNQPQHF. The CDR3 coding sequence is TGTGCCAGTAGTATAGAGTGGACGAGAGCACAGGACCATAGCAATCAGCCCCAGCATTTT.

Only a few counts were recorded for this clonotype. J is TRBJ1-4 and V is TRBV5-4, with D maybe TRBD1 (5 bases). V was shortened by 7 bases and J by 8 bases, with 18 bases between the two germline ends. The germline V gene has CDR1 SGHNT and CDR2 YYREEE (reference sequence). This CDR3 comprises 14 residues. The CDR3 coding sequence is TGTGCCAGCCTCAGGGTGGGGAGAGGAGAAAAACTGTTTTTT. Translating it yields CASLRVGRGEKLFF.